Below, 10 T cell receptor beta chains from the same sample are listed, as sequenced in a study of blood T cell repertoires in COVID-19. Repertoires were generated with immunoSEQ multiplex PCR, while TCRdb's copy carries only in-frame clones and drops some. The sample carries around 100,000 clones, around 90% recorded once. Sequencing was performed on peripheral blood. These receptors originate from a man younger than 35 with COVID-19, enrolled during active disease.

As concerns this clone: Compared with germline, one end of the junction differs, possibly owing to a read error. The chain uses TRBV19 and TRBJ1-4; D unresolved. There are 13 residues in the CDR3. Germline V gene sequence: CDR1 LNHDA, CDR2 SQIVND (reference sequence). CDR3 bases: TGTGCCAGTAGTGCCAGGAGGAATGAAAAACTGCTTTTT. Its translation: CASSARRNEKLLF.

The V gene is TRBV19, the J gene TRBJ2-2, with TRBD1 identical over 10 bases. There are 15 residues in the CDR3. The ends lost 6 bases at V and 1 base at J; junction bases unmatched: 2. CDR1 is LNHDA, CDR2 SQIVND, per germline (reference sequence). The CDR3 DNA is TGTGCCAGTAGAAGGGACAGGGGGAACACCGGGGAGCTGTTTTTT. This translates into CASRRDRGNTGELFF.

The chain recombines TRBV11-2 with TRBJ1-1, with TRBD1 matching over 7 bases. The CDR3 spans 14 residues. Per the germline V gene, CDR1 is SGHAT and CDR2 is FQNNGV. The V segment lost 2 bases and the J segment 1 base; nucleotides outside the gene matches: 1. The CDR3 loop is CASSLSGGNTEAFF. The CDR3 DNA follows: TGTGCCAGCAGCTTATCAGGGGGGAACACTGAAGCTTTCTTT.

The CDR3 DNA reads as TGTGCCAGCAGCTTAACTCAGGGTGGCGAGCAGTACTTC. Translation: CASSLTQGGEQYF. The V and J genes are TRBV7-9 and TRBJ2-7, with TRBD1 as a possible D gene (5 bases). V lost 2 bases to trimming and J lost 6 bases, with 11 bases between them. The germline gives CDR1 SEHNR, CDR2 FQNEAQ (reference sequence). This CDR3 region has 13 residues.

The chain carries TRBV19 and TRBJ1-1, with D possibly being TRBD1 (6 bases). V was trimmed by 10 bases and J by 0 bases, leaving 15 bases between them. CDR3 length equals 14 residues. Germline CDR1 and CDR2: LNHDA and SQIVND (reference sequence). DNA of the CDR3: TGTGCCACCCAATGGGGGCAGCTGAACACTGAAGCTTTCTTT. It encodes CATQWGQLNTEAFF.

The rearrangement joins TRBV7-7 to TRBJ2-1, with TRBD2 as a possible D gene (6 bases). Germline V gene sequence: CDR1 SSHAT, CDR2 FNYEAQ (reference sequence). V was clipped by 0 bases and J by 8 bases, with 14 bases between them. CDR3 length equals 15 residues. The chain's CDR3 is CASSLAQAGFDEQFF. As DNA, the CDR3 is TGTGCCAGCAGCTTAGCCCAAGCGGGTTTCGATGAGCAGTTCTTC.

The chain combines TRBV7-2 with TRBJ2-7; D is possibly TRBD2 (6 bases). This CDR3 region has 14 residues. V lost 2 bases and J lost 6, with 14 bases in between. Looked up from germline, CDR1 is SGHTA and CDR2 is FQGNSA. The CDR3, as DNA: TGTGCCAGCAGCTTAACCGGGGGAGTTGGCGAGCAGTACTTC. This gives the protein CASSLTGGVGEQYF. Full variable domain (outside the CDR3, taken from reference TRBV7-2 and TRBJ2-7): GAGVSQSPSNKVTEKGKDVELRCDPISGHTALYWYRQSLGQGLEFLIYFQGNSAPDKSGLPSDRFSAERTGGSVSTLTIQRTQQEDSAVYLCASSLTGGVGEQYFGPGTRLTVT.

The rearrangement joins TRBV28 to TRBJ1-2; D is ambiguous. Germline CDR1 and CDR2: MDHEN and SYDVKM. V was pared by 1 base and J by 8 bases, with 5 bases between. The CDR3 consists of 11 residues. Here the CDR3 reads CASSLYAGYTF. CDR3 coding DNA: TGTGCCAGCAGTTTATACGCGGGCTACACCTTC.

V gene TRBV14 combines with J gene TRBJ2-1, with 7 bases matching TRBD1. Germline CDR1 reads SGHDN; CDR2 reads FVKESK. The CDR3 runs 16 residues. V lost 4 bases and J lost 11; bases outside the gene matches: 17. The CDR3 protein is CASSLTGTALTKKQFF. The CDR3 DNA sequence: TGTGCCAGCAGCCTTACCGGGACAGCGCTGACTAAAAAGCAGTTCTTC.

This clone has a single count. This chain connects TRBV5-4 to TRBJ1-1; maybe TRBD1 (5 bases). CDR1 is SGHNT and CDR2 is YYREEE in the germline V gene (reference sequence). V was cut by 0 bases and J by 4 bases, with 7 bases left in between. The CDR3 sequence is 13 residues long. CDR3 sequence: CASSLGGVTEAFF. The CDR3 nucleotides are TGTGCCAGCAGCTTGGGGGGGGTCACTGAAGCTTTCTTT. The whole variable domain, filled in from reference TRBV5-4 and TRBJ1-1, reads ETGVTQSPTHLIKTRGQQVTLRCSSQSGHNTVSWYQQALGQGPQFIFQYYREEENGRGNFPPRFSGLQFPNYSSELNVNALELDDSALYLCASSLGGVTEAFFGQGTRLTVV.